A selection of T cell receptor beta chains follows, all from one sample in a study of T cells after yellow fever vaccination. TCRdb redid the calling of the 5' RACE reads with MiXCR, one entry per CDR3 protein. The sample contains hundreds of thousands of distinct CDR3 sequences, around 20% of which appear only once. The sequenced sample was PBMCs, obtained before the yellow fever booster vaccination. The receptor set was obtained from a man aged 18 to 29 who received the YFV17D yellow fever vaccine. Each CDR3 is given with its conserved first and last residue. The D gene is left open where the match is weak. Clone size is given for some rows only: seen once, a few or many times, or a class if the clone is expanded.

J gene: TRBJ1-1
CDR3 length: 15
V gene: TRBV27
D gene: NA
clone size: few
CDR3 DNA: TGTGCCAGCAGTTTTTTGGGGGGGCGGGACACTGAAGCTTTCTTT
CDR3 protein: CASSFLGGRDTEAFF

J gene: TRBJ1-6
CDR3 length: 16
V gene: TRBV6-5
D gene: TRBD1
clone size: few
CDR3 DNA: TGTGCCAGCAGACCCCGCGGGACAGGGAGGAATTCACCCCTCCACTTT
CDR3 protein: CASRPRGTGRNSPLHF

J gene: TRBJ1-6
CDR3 length: 20
V gene: TRBV6-1
D gene: NA
clone size: NA
CDR3 DNA: TGTGCCAGCAGTGAAATATTCGGGGGCCAAAGGAGCTCCTATAATTCACCCCTCCACTTT
CDR3 protein: CASSEIFGGQRSSYNSPLHF

J gene: TRBJ1-2
CDR3 length: 15
V gene: TRBV4-3
D gene: NA
clone size: NA
CDR3 DNA: TGCGCCAGCAGCCAAGATTTAACAGGCGTCTATGGCTACACCTTC
CDR3 protein: CASSQDLTGVYGYTF

J gene: TRBJ1-2
CDR3 length: 13
V gene: TRBV6-6
D gene: TRBD1
clone size: NA
CDR3 DNA: TGTGCCAGCAGTTACGAGGGGGCCTGGGGCTACACCTTC
CDR3 protein: CASSYEGAWGYTF

J gene: TRBJ1-1
CDR3 length: 12
V gene: TRBV3-1
D gene: TRBD1
clone size: once
CDR3 DNA: TGTGCCAGCAGCCGGGGACAGTTTGAAGCTTTCTTT
CDR3 protein: CASSRGQFEAFF

J gene: TRBJ1-4
CDR3 length: 12
V gene: TRBV20-1
D gene: NA
clone size: NA
CDR3 DNA: TGCAGTGCTAGAGATAGAAGGGCGAAACTGTTTTTT
CDR3 protein: CSARDRRAKLFF

J gene: TRBJ2-3
CDR3 length: 16
V gene: TRBV12-3/TRBV12-4
D gene: NA
clone size: NA
CDR3 DNA: TGTGCCAGCAGGCCTCTCGGGACTCATATCGCAGATACGCAGTATTTT
CDR3 protein: CASRPLGTHIADTQYF

J gene: TRBJ1-1
CDR3 length: 13
V gene: TRBV6-6
D gene: NA
clone size: many
CDR3 DNA: TGTGCCAGTGAGGACAGAATGAACACTGAAGCTTTCTTT
CDR3 protein: CASEDRMNTEAFF

J gene: TRBJ1-1
CDR3 length: 14
V gene: TRBV7-9
D gene: NA
clone size: NA
CDR3 DNA: TGTGCCAGCAGCTTTTCCTTGGTAGACACTGAAGCTTTCTTT
CDR3 protein: CASSFSLVDTEAFF

J gene: TRBJ2-4
CDR3 length: 15
V gene: TRBV20-1
D gene: TRBD2
clone size: many
CDR3 DNA: TGCAGTGCTAGTCGGGGTAGCGGGGGTACAAACATTCAGTACTTC
CDR3 protein: CSASRGSGGTNIQYF

J gene: TRBJ2-2
CDR3 length: 12
V gene: TRBV5-1
D gene: NA
clone size: NA
CDR3 DNA: TGCGCCAGCAGCATTTCCACCGGGGAGCTGTTTTTT
CDR3 protein: CASSISTGELFF

J gene: TRBJ1-3
CDR3 length: 15
V gene: TRBV28
D gene: NA
clone size: NA
CDR3 DNA: TGTGCCAGCAGTTCCCCGGCAGGGGTCGGAAACACCATATATTTT
CDR3 protein: CASSSPAGVGNTIYF

J gene: TRBJ1-3
CDR3 length: 15
V gene: TRBV12-3/TRBV12-4
D gene: NA
clone size: NA
CDR3 DNA: TGTGCCAGCAGATCCACAGGGATGGCTGGAAACACCATATATTTT
CDR3 protein: CASRSTGMAGNTIYF

J gene: TRBJ2-3
CDR3 length: 15
V gene: TRBV5-1
D gene: TRBD1
clone size: few
CDR3 DNA: TGCGCCAGCAGCCTTCAAACAGGGGGGACAGATACGCAGTATTTT
CDR3 protein: CASSLQTGGTDTQYF

J gene: TRBJ2-3
CDR3 length: 12
V gene: TRBV20-1
D gene: NA
clone size: NA
CDR3 DNA: TGCAGTGCCACCGACGGCACAGATACGCAGTATTTT
CDR3 protein: CSATDGTDTQYF

J gene: TRBJ2-1
CDR3 length: 17
V gene: TRBV6-2/TRBV6-3
D gene: TRBD1
clone size: NA
CDR3 DNA: TGTGCCAGCAGCCAGGACAGGGGTCCCCACTCCTACAATGAGCAGTTCTTC
CDR3 protein: CASSQDRGPHSYNEQFF

J gene: TRBJ2-1
CDR3 length: 14
V gene: TRBV4-2
D gene: NA
clone size: many
CDR3 DNA: TGTGCCAGCAGCCAAGGAGGGGACGGCGATGAGCAGTTCTTC
CDR3 protein: CASSQGGDGDEQFF

J gene: TRBJ2-5
CDR3 length: 16
V gene: TRBV7-8
D gene: TRBD2
clone size: NA
CDR3 DNA: TGTGCCAGCAGCTATTACCGGGACTATGTTTCAGGGACCCAGTACTTC
CDR3 protein: CASSYYRDYVSGTQYF

J gene: TRBJ1-1
CDR3 length: 15
V gene: TRBV11-2
D gene: TRBD1
clone size: few
CDR3 DNA: TGTGCCAGCAGCCTCTCGGACAGGGGTTACACTGAAGCTTTCTTT
CDR3 protein: CASSLSDRGYTEAFF

J gene: TRBJ1-5
CDR3 length: 18
V gene: TRBV20-1
D gene: TRBD1
clone size: few
CDR3 DNA: TGCAGTGCTAGAGATCCTTCGGGACAGGGGCCATCAGGGCAGCCCCAGCATTTT
CDR3 protein: CSARDPSGQGPSGQPQHF

J gene: TRBJ2-4
CDR3 length: 16
V gene: TRBV5-1
D gene: NA
clone size: few
CDR3 DNA: TGCGCCAGCACATCTGGGGGACAACTAGCCAAAAACATTCAGTACTTC
CDR3 protein: CASTSGGQLAKNIQYF

J gene: TRBJ2-4
CDR3 length: 14
V gene: TRBV6-5
D gene: NA
clone size: few
CDR3 DNA: TGTGCCAGCAGTTACTATCCGAGCCCGGACATTCAGTACTTC
CDR3 protein: CASSYYPSPDIQYF

J gene: TRBJ1-6
CDR3 length: 16
V gene: TRBV23-1
D gene: TRBD1
clone size: NA
CDR3 DNA: TGCGCCAGCAGTCGAGGGACAGCCGCCTATAATTCACCCCTCCACTTT
CDR3 protein: CASSRGTAAYNSPLHF

J gene: TRBJ2-7
CDR3 length: 15
V gene: TRBV12-3/TRBV12-4
D gene: NA
clone size: NA
CDR3 DNA: TGTGCCAGCAGTTATGCCCTCGAGGCTGGGGGGGAGCAGTACTTC
CDR3 protein: CASSYALEAGGEQYF

J gene: TRBJ1-2
CDR3 length: 15
V gene: TRBV27
D gene: NA
clone size: few
CDR3 DNA: TGTGCCAGCAGTTTTCGGGGGGACACTAACTATGGCTACACCTTC
CDR3 protein: CASSFRGDTNYGYTF

J gene: TRBJ2-1
CDR3 length: 16
V gene: TRBV2
D gene: TRBD2
clone size: NA
CDR3 DNA: TGTGCCACCTATGGCCTAGCGGGGGGCAGTCGCAATGAGCAGTTCTTC
CDR3 protein: CATYGLAGGSRNEQFF

J gene: TRBJ2-1
CDR3 length: 15
V gene: TRBV4-1
D gene: NA
clone size: many
CDR3 DNA: TGCGCCAGCAGCCAAGATCGACAGCTTTACAATGAGCAGTTCTTC
CDR3 protein: CASSQDRQLYNEQFF

J gene: TRBJ1-1
CDR3 length: 12
V gene: TRBV6-6
D gene: NA
clone size: many
CDR3 DNA: TGTGCCAGCAGTAGAAGGGGGGATGAAGCTTTCTTT
CDR3 protein: CASSRRGDEAFF

J gene: TRBJ1-1
CDR3 length: 16
V gene: TRBV4-3
D gene: NA
clone size: few
CDR3 DNA: TGCGCCAGCAGCCAGGGGAGGAGGGGAGACCGGCCCCCAGCTTTCTTT
CDR3 protein: CASSQGRRGDRPPAFF

J gene: TRBJ1-2
CDR3 length: 11
V gene: TRBV29-1
D gene: NA
clone size: NA
CDR3 DNA: TGCAGCGTCCCGTGGCGCTATGGCTACACCTTC
CDR3 protein: CSVPWRYGYTF

J gene: TRBJ2-1
CDR3 length: 18
V gene: TRBV7-8
D gene: TRBD2
clone size: few
CDR3 DNA: TGTGCCAGCAGCCTACGGCTAGCGGGGGCGATTCAACGGAATGAGCAGTTCTTC
CDR3 protein: CASSLRLAGAIQRNEQFF

J gene: TRBJ1-4
CDR3 length: 14
V gene: TRBV7-9
D gene: TRBD1
clone size: few
CDR3 DNA: TGTGCCAGCACCCAGACAGGGTTGAATGAAAAACTGTTTTTT
CDR3 protein: CASTQTGLNEKLFF

J gene: TRBJ2-1
CDR3 length: 15
V gene: TRBV7-2
D gene: TRBD2
clone size: NA
CDR3 DNA: TGTGCCAGCAGCATACTAGCGGGGTCTTACAATGAGCAGTTCTTC
CDR3 protein: CASSILAGSYNEQFF

J gene: TRBJ1-2
CDR3 length: 17
V gene: TRBV5-1
D gene: TRBD1
clone size: few
CDR3 DNA: TGCGCCAGCAGCTTGGAGGGGACAGGGTTCCTCGGGGATGGCTACACCTTC
CDR3 protein: CASSLEGTGFLGDGYTF

J gene: TRBJ2-2
CDR3 length: 15
V gene: TRBV4-2
D gene: NA
clone size: many
CDR3 DNA: TGTGCCAGCAGCCAAGTCATCCGGGTGGGCGGGGAGCTGTTTTTT
CDR3 protein: CASSQVIRVGGELFF

J gene: TRBJ2-5
CDR3 length: 17
V gene: TRBV7-2
D gene: TRBD2
clone size: few
CDR3 DNA: TGTGCCAGCAGCTCTTCTAGCGGGGGGTACCTCCGGGAGACCCAGTACTTC
CDR3 protein: CASSSSSGGYLRETQYF

J gene: TRBJ1-2
CDR3 length: 15
V gene: TRBV15
D gene: TRBD1
clone size: NA
CDR3 DNA: TGTGCCACCAGCACCCGGGACAGGGGTTTTGGTGGCTACACCTTC
CDR3 protein: CATSTRDRGFGGYTF

J gene: TRBJ2-2
CDR3 length: 15
V gene: TRBV6-5
D gene: NA
clone size: few
CDR3 DNA: TGTGCCAGCAGGCCCCCCGGGGTGAACTTGGGGGAGCTGTTTTTT
CDR3 protein: CASRPPGVNLGELFF

J gene: TRBJ2-3
CDR3 length: 15
V gene: TRBV12-3/TRBV12-4
D gene: NA
clone size: few
CDR3 DNA: TGTGCCAGCAGTTTCGACTCCCCAATCCCAGATACGCAGTATTTT
CDR3 protein: CASSFDSPIPDTQYF

J gene: TRBJ2-3
CDR3 length: 14
V gene: TRBV5-4
D gene: TRBD1
clone size: NA
CDR3 DNA: TGTGCCAGCAGCTTCCAGGGGGTCTCAGATACGCAGTATTTT
CDR3 protein: CASSFQGVSDTQYF

J gene: TRBJ2-5
CDR3 length: 14
V gene: TRBV5-1
D gene: NA
clone size: few
CDR3 DNA: TGCGCCAGCAGCTTGGACCGTCAGGTGGAGACCCAGTACTTC
CDR3 protein: CASSLDRQVETQYF

J gene: TRBJ2-5
CDR3 length: 17
V gene: TRBV7-9
D gene: TRBD2
clone size: NA
CDR3 DNA: TGTGCCGGCAGCTTGGGGACTAGCGGGGGAACGCAAGAGACCCAGTACTTC
CDR3 protein: CAGSLGTSGGTQETQYF

J gene: TRBJ2-4
CDR3 length: 17
V gene: TRBV9
D gene: TRBD2
clone size: NA
CDR3 DNA: TGTGCCAGCAGCGTAGGGGGATGGGGACTAGTCCAAAACATTCAGTACTTC
CDR3 protein: CASSVGGWGLVQNIQYF

J gene: TRBJ2-1
CDR3 length: 15
V gene: TRBV3-1
D gene: NA
clone size: NA
CDR3 DNA: TGTGCCAGCAGCCAAGTAACCCAGGGGGGGGTCGGGCAGTTCTTC
CDR3 protein: CASSQVTQGGVGQFF

J gene: TRBJ2-7
CDR3 length: 14
V gene: TRBV9
D gene: NA
clone size: NA
CDR3 DNA: TGTGCCAGCAGCCCAAGACCGAGCTCCTACGAGCAGTACTTC
CDR3 protein: CASSPRPSSYEQYF

J gene: TRBJ2-1
CDR3 length: 12
V gene: TRBV19
D gene: NA
clone size: NA
CDR3 DNA: TGTGCCAGTAGCTCTCGGGCAAATGAGCAGTTCTTC
CDR3 protein: CASSSRANEQFF

J gene: TRBJ2-2
CDR3 length: 17
V gene: TRBV5-1
D gene: NA
clone size: NA
CDR3 DNA: TGCGCCAGCAGCCTGCTCCCTATATCAGGGGAGTCGGGGGAGCTGTTTTTT
CDR3 protein: CASSLLPISGESGELFF

J gene: TRBJ2-2
CDR3 length: 14
V gene: TRBV19
D gene: NA
clone size: many
CDR3 DNA: TGTGCCAGTAGTATAGTCTCGAGCACCGGGGAGCTGTTTTTT
CDR3 protein: CASSIVSSTGELFF

J gene: TRBJ2-1
CDR3 length: 12
V gene: TRBV7-3
D gene: NA
clone size: NA
CDR3 DNA: TGTGCCAGCGGCCACGGGGTCGATGAGCAGTTCTTC
CDR3 protein: CASGHGVDEQFF

J gene: TRBJ2-3
CDR3 length: 14
V gene: TRBV29-1
D gene: TRBD1
clone size: few
CDR3 DNA: TGCAGCGTTTCCGACAGGGGGCGCGCAGATACGCAGTATTTT
CDR3 protein: CSVSDRGRADTQYF

J gene: TRBJ2-3
CDR3 length: 17
V gene: TRBV3-1
D gene: TRBD2
clone size: few
CDR3 DNA: TGTGCCAGCAGCCCGGATAAACTAGCGGGGGTACCGGATACGCAGTATTTT
CDR3 protein: CASSPDKLAGVPDTQYF

J gene: TRBJ1-2
CDR3 length: 17
V gene: TRBV6-1
D gene: TRBD1
clone size: NA
CDR3 DNA: TGTGCCAGCAGTGACCCACAGGGGGCCCAATGGAACTATGGCTACACCTTC
CDR3 protein: CASSDPQGAQWNYGYTF

J gene: TRBJ1-1
CDR3 length: 13
V gene: TRBV20-1
D gene: NA
clone size: few
CDR3 DNA: TGCAGTGCTAAAGGACACTTTGGGACTGAAGCTTTCTTT
CDR3 protein: CSAKGHFGTEAFF